One sample yielded the 24 T cell receptor beta chains listed below, sequenced in a study of T cell changes during pregnancy in multiple sclerosis. Some clones are missing from TCRdb's copy, which holds only in-frame ones; the method was immunoSEQ multiplex PCR. The data show 40,000 to 50,000 clones, 90% to 95% seen once. This material consisted of CD8+ T cells from peripheral blood mononuclear cells, taken in the third trimester of pregnancy. The receptors were sampled from a female donor with multiple sclerosis, enrolled in a pregnancy study.

V is TRBV5-6 and J is TRBJ2-3, with a possible D match to TRBD1 (6 bases). CDR1 and CDR2 (germline): SGHDT, YYEEEE. This CDR3 region has 15 residues. V was pared by 0 bases and J by 2 bases, with 10 bases between. As DNA, the CDR3 is TGTGCCAGCAGCTTGGTAAGGACAGCCACAGATACGCAGTATTTT. This encodes CASSLVRTATDTQYF.

The V call is TRBV14, the J call TRBJ2-3; 13 nucleotides line up with TRBD2. V shed 4 bases and J 5 bases; nucleotides not matched to a gene: 9. CDR3 length: 17 amino acids. Germline lookup yields CDR1 SGHDN and CDR2 FVKESK. The CDR3 nucleotides are TGTGCCAGCAGCCCTGGAACTAGCGGGAGGGCCAGAGATACGCAGTATTTT. Encoded protein: CASSPGTSGRARDTQYF.

The chain uses TRBV11-3 and TRBJ1-2; D is undetermined. V lost 4 bases and J 0 bases, leaving 9 bases between the germline ends. The CDR3 sequence is 14 residues long. Germline loops: CDR1 SGHNT, CDR2 YENEEA. In nucleotides, the CDR3 is TGTGCCAGCAGCTACCCAGAGGCTAACTATGGCTACACCTTC. Its translation is CASSYPEANYGYTF. Using reference TRBV11-3 and TRBJ1-2 for the parts outside the CDR3, the full variable domain is EAGVVQSPRYKIIEKKQPVAFWCNPISGHNTLYWYLQNLGQGPELLIRYENEEAVDDSQLPKDRFSAERLKGVDSTLKIQPAELGDSAVYLCASSYPEANYGYTFGSGTRLTVV.

The chain employs TRBV7-8 and TRBJ2-3, with a possible D match to TRBD1 (6 bases). V was shortened by 4 bases and J by 0 bases, with 8 bases between the two germline ends. The CDR3 extends over 14 amino acids. From germline, CDR1 is SGHVS and CDR2 FQNEAQ. CDR3 sequence (DNA): TGTGCCAGCAGCTCCAGGGGAAGCACAGATACGCAGTATTTT. Amino acids: CASSSRGSTDTQYF.

The chain uses TRBV28 and TRBJ2-5, with 8 bases lining up with TRBD2. The CDR3 extends over 15 amino acids. With V trimmed by 2 bases and J by 1 base, 3 bases remained unmatched. CDR1 is MDHEN, CDR2 SYDVKM, per germline. CDR3 region: CASSLIAGTQETQYF. CDR3 in DNA: TGTGCCAGCAGTTTAATAGCGGGGACCCAAGAGACCCAGTACTTC.

V and J are TRBV7-8 and TRBJ1-5; the match to TRBD1 covers 7 bases. The CDR3 is made up of 15 amino acids. Trimming at V came to 7 bases and at J to 4 bases, leaving 10 bases not matched to a gene. Germline CDR1 and CDR2: SGHVS and FQNEAQ. CDR3 DNA: TGTGCCAGCACTAGAGGGGGGACAGTTAATCAGCCCCAGCATTTT. Translated: CASTRGGTVNQPQHF. The variable domain in full, with the rest retrieved from reference TRBV7-8 and TRBJ1-5, is GAGVSQSPRYKVAKRGQDVALRCDPISGHVSLFWYQQALGQGPEFLTYFQNEAQLDKSGLPSDRFFAERPEGSVSTLKIQRTQQEDSAVYLCASTRGGTVNQPQHFGDGTRLSIL.

The chain combines TRBV28 with TRBJ1-5; TRBD1 matches 7 bases. Germline CDR1 reads MDHEN; CDR2 reads SYDVKM. The trim removed 7 bases at V and 3 bases at J, leaving 6 bases unmatched. The CDR3 is 14 amino acids. CDR3 sequence: CASILTGDNQPQHF. The CDR3 region has the DNA TGTGCCAGCATCTTAACAGGGGACAATCAGCCCCAGCATTTT. The entire variable domain, with the rest obtained from reference TRBV28 and TRBJ1-5, is as follows: DVKVTQSSRYLVKRTGEKVFLECVQDMDHENMFWYRQDPGLGLRLIYFSYDVKMKEKGDIPEGYSVSREKKERFSLILESASTNQTSMYLCASILTGDNQPQHFGDGTRLSIL.

The chain employs TRBV7-3 and TRBJ2-1; the match to TRBD1 covers 8 bases. V was pared by 3 bases and J by 0 bases, with 4 bases of the junction left unmatched. CDR3 size: 16 residues. Germline V CDR1 and CDR2: SGHTA, FQGTGA. The CDR3 bases are TGTGCCAGCAGCTTTGGGACAGGTGCCTCCTACAATGAGCAGTTCTTC. Translated: CASSFGTGASYNEQFF.

J is TRBJ2-2 and V is TRBV9; tentatively, D is TRBD2 (5 bases). There are 15 residues in the CDR3. V shed 0 bases and J shed 7 bases, with 13 bases lying between them. Germline V lookup: CDR1 SGDLS, CDR2 YYNGEE. The CDR3 nucleotides read TGTGCCAGCAGCGTAGGGTGGAGGTCGGGCGGGGAGCTGTTTTTT. It yields the protein CASSVGWRSGGELFF.

V is TRBV5-1 and J is TRBJ1-1, with TRBD1 as a possible D gene (5 bases). The CDR3 consists of 13 residues. In germline, CDR1 is SGHRS, CDR2 YFSETQ. Trimming removed 0 bases at V and 4 bases at J, with 7 bases between. The CDR3 DNA sequence: TGCGCCAGCAGCTTGGCGGGGGTCACTGAAGCTTTCTTT. This encodes CASSLAGVTEAFF.

This rearrangement joins TRBV6-5 to TRBJ1-3; D gene ambiguous. This CDR3 comprises 13 residues. V lost 6 bases and J lost 0, with 6 bases in between. Germline CDR1 reads MNHEY; CDR2 reads SVGAGI. The CDR3 bases are TGTGCCAGCAGCGAGCACTCTGGAAACACCATATATTTT. Translated, it gives CASSEHSGNTIYF.

Written as DNA, the CDR3 is TGTGCCAGCACCTCGAGGACTAGCGGGAAAAACAATGAGCAGTTCTTC. This sequence encodes CASTSRTSGKNNEQFF. V is TRBV27 and J is TRBJ2-1, with TRBD2 matching 12 bases. Germline lookup yields CDR1 MNHEY and CDR2 SMNVEV (reference sequence). CDR3 length: 16 residues. The J segment lost 5 bases and the V segment lost 7 bases, leaving 9 bases of the junction unmatched.

The chain uses TRBV25-1 and TRBJ2-7; D unresolved. Trimming took 5 bases from V and 5 from J, leaving 7 bases between them. Germline V gene lookup returns CDR1 MGHDK and CDR2 SYGVNS. There are 11 residues in the CDR3. CDR3 sequence reads: CASSTRHEQYF. The CDR3 region has the DNA TGTGCCAGCAGTACTCGCCACGAGCAGTACTTC.

The rearrangement joins TRBV28 to TRBJ2-3; D not certain. CDR3 length: 12 amino acids. Germline lookup yields CDR1 MDHEN and CDR2 SYDVKM. Deletions cut 3 bases from V and 5 bases from J, with 6 bases between. CDR3 sequence: CASSFPLDTQYF. CDR3 in DNA: TGTGCCAGCAGTTTCCCCCTAGATACGCAGTATTTT. The full variable domain, in which reference TRBV28 and TRBJ2-3 provide the parts outside the CDR3, is DVKVTQSSRYLVKRTGEKVFLECVQDMDHENMFWYRQDPGLGLRLIYFSYDVKMKEKGDIPEGYSVSREKKERFSLILESASTNQTSMYLCASSFPLDTQYFGPGTRLTVL.

This clone was seen a single time. The chain has TRBV6-4 and TRBJ2-3, with 13 bases that match TRBD2. The CDR3 is 15 residues long. The germline CDR1 and CDR2 sequences are MRHNA and SNTAGT. The junction had 3 bases not matched to a gene; V was cut back by 4 bases and J by 5 bases. The CDR3 here is CASSGTSGSQDTQYF. In DNA, the CDR3 is TGTGCCAGCAGTGGGACTAGCGGGAGCCAAGATACGCAGTATTTT.

This chain uses TRBV19 with TRBJ2-1, with TRBD2 matching 8 bases. Germline V gene lookup returns CDR1 LNHDA and CDR2 SQIVND (reference sequence). This CDR3 comprises 15 residues. Trimming took 5 bases from V and 8 from J; bases not matched to a gene: 11. The CDR3 coding sequence is TGTGCCAGTAGTGAGAGCAGCGGGAGCGTGGATGAGCAGTTCTTC. It encodes CASSESSGSVDEQFF.

About this clone: Other DNA sequences of this sample code for an identical CDR3. The chain recombines TRBV7-3 with TRBJ2-3; 14 bases align to TRBD2. V lost 2 bases, J lost 4 bases, and 2 bases stayed unmatched. Germline V gene sequence: CDR1 SGHTA, CDR2 FQGTGA. CDR3 length: 16 amino acids. CDR3 amino acids: CASSLGLAGGPDTQYF. The CDR3 bases are TGTGCCAGCAGCTTAGGACTAGCGGGGGGTCCAGATACGCAGTATTTT.

V is TRBV15 and J is TRBJ2-3, with 10 bases matching TRBD2. Trimming cost V 2 bases and J 2 bases; bases outside gene matches: 16. The CDR3 consists of 20 residues. The germline V gene encodes CDR1 LNHNV and CDR2 YYDKDF (reference sequence). Written as DNA, the CDR3 is TGTGCCACCAGCAGAACAGGGGGGTGGGTAGCGGGAGGTTTCACAGATACGCAGTATTTT. Amino acids: CATSRTGGWVAGGFTDTQYF.

The CDR3 region has the DNA TGTGCCAGCAGCTTTAGGGGACTCACAGATACGCAGTATTTT. Amino acid sequence: CASSFRGLTDTQYF. V usage is TRBV11-3 and J usage is TRBJ2-3; D perhaps matches TRBD2 (6 bases). The CDR3 has 14 residues. Germline V lookup: CDR1 SGHNT, CDR2 YENEEA. Trimming shortened V by 3 bases and J by 2 bases, and 9 bases separated the two germline ends. Full variable domain (outside the CDR3, taken from reference TRBV11-3 and TRBJ2-3): EAGVVQSPRYKIIEKKQPVAFWCNPISGHNTLYWYLQNLGQGPELLIRYENEEAVDDSQLPKDRFSAERLKGVDSTLKIQPAELGDSAVYLCASSFRGLTDTQYFGPGTRLTVL.

The table lists this clone with a count of one. This rearrangement joins TRBV9 to TRBJ1-4; a weak D match, TRBD1 (5 bases). Looked up from germline, CDR1 is SGDLS and CDR2 is YYNGEE. V was trimmed by 3 bases and J by 3 bases, leaving 15 bases between them. This CDR3 region has 16 residues. CDR3 coding DNA: TGTGCCAGCAGCGAGGGGATAGTCGTTTCTAATGAAAAACTGTTTTTT. Translated, it gives CASSEGIVVSNEKLFF.

CDR3: CASTIPQGAGELFF. DNA of the CDR3: TGTGCCAGCACTATCCCACAAGGAGCCGGGGAGCTGTTTTTT. This chain links TRBV2 with TRBJ2-2, with unresolved D. Germline V CDR1 and CDR2: SNHLY, FYNNEI. The ends were cut back, 7 bases at V and 6 bases at J, with 15 bases in the middle. CDR3 length: 14 amino acids. The variable domain in full, with the rest retrieved from reference TRBV2 and TRBJ2-2, is EPEVTQTPSHQVTQMGQEVILRCVPISNHLYFYWYRQILGQKVEFLVSFYNNEISEKSEIFDDQFSVERPDGSNFTLKIRSTKLEDSAMYFCASTIPQGAGELFFGEGSRLTVL.

The CDR3 protein is CASSYDSGEQYF. DNA of the CDR3: TGTGCCAGCAGTTACGATAGCGGTGAGCAGTACTTC. The rearrangement joins TRBV28 to TRBJ2-7, with D possibly matching TRBD2 (6 bases). Per germline, CDR1 MDHEN and CDR2 SYDVKM. This CDR3 contains 12 residues. V was pared by 4 bases and J by 7 bases, with 11 bases between.

This rearrangement joins TRBV7-8 to TRBJ2-5; 7 positions match TRBD1. The CDR3 spans 14 residues. The J segment lost 4 bases and the V segment lost 5 bases, leaving 7 bases of the junction unmatched. Germline values: CDR1 SGHVS, CDR2 FQNEAQ. The CDR3 sequence is CASSRPTGRETQYF. The DNA for the CDR3 is TGTGCCAGCAGCCGCCCGACAGGGCGAGAGACCCAGTACTTC.

The genes are TRBV29-1 and TRBJ2-7; perhaps TRBD2 as D (6 bases). CDR1 is SQVTM, CDR2 ANQGSEA, per germline. There are 12 residues in the CDR3. V dropped 2 bases and J dropped 4 bases, with 9 bases sitting between them. CDR3 residues: CSVEIAGYEQYF. CDR3 DNA: TGCAGCGTTGAAATTGCGGGGTACGAGCAGTACTTC.